This TCR beta chain appears in the sequencing data of a study of T cells after posttransplantation cyclophosphamide. Notes on the study in general: TRB overlap between skin or GI tissue T cells and blood was limited.

The related graft donor's blood sample was taken on the day of bone marrow donation. Measured with immunoSEQ multiplex PCR; TCRdb has only the in-frame clones, and not every one. The sample lists approximately 50,000 clones, around 94% occurring once. With regard to this clone: The antigen is undetermined.

The TCR originated in a woman aged 30 to 39 in good health and a related stem cell transplant donor. The sample taken for sequencing was PBMCs.

The CDR3 nucleotides read TGTGCCAGCTCATCCCGACAGGGGTCTTCCTACAATGAGCAGTTCTTC. Residues: CASSSRQGSSYNEQFF. The rearrangement uses TRBV18 and TRBJ2-1; 8 bases align to TRBD1. There are 16 residues in the CDR3. The J segment lost 1 base and the V segment lost 5 bases, leaving 7 bases of the junction unmatched. The germline gives CDR1 KGHSH, CDR2 LQKENI.